The rows below give T cell receptor beta chains drawn from one sample of a study of Graves' ophthalmopathy and Graves' hyperthyroidism. Each CDR3 protein gets one entry after TCRdb re-called the multiplex PCR reads with MiXCR. The sample contains a few hundred thousand distinct CDR3 sequences, 20% to 25% of which appear only once. Material for sequencing was peripheral blood. All receptors come from a woman in her 50s with Graves' ophthalmopathy. Both conserved end residues are part of each CDR3. The D gene is left open where the match is weak. Size tells how often a clone was seen (once, few, many) or the class of an expanded clone, and some rows leave it out.

v_call: TRBV20-1; clone_size: many; j_call: TRBJ1-5; d_call: -; cdr3_nt: TGCAGTGCTATTGTAAGGCGGGGCCCAAGTAGCAATCAGCCCCAGCATTTT; cdr3_aa: CSAIVRRGPSSNQPQHF
v_call: TRBV20-1; clone_size: -; j_call: TRBJ1-1; d_call: -; cdr3_nt: TGCAGTGCCCCGGACAGTGGCAAGATGAACACTGAAGCTTTCTTT; cdr3_aa: CSAPDSGKMNTEAFF
v_call: TRBV25-1; clone_size: many; j_call: TRBJ1-1; d_call: -; cdr3_nt: TGTGCCAGCAGTAGTCGGGGGGCATTGAACACTGAAGCTTTCTTT; cdr3_aa: CASSSRGALNTEAFF
v_call: TRBV15; clone_size: many; j_call: TRBJ2-7; d_call: -; cdr3_nt: TGTGCCACCAGCAGAGGGACTAGGACAGGAGTTCACGAGCAGTACTTC; cdr3_aa: CATSRGTRTGVHEQYF
v_call: TRBV20-1; clone_size: many; j_call: TRBJ2-5; d_call: -; cdr3_nt: TGCAGTGGGAGACCCGCGGGGAAAGAGACCCAGTACTTC; cdr3_aa: CSGRPAGKETQYF
v_call: TRBV15; clone_size: -; j_call: TRBJ2-4; d_call: -; cdr3_nt: TGTGCCACCAGCAGAGATGGGGGTTCGGCCTCAAACATTCAGTACTTC; cdr3_aa: CATSRDGGSASNIQYF
v_call: TRBV6-5; clone_size: many; j_call: TRBJ1-2; d_call: -; cdr3_nt: TGTGCCAGCAGCCCAGACGGGGCGGGGAATAACTATGGCTACACCTTC; cdr3_aa: CASSPDGAGNNYGYTF
v_call: TRBV2; clone_size: many; j_call: TRBJ1-5; d_call: -; cdr3_nt: TGTGCCAGCACTTACCGGGACAACAATCAGCCCCAGCATTTT; cdr3_aa: CASTYRDNNQPQHF
v_call: TRBV20-1; clone_size: -; j_call: TRBJ1-1; d_call: -; cdr3_nt: TGCAGTGCAGAGTCGGACGGGAACACTGAAGCTTTCTTT; cdr3_aa: CSAESDGNTEAFF
v_call: TRBV6-1; clone_size: many; j_call: TRBJ2-5; d_call: -; cdr3_nt: TGTGCCACCGATAATGCGACCGAGTTGGAAGAGACCCAGTACTTC; cdr3_aa: CATDNATELEETQYF
v_call: TRBV7-8; clone_size: many; j_call: TRBJ2-7; d_call: -; cdr3_nt: TGTGCCAGCAGCTTTGACCACACGTCCTCCTACGAGCAGTACTTC; cdr3_aa: CASSFDHTSSYEQYF
v_call: TRBV5-1; clone_size: many; j_call: TRBJ2-7; d_call: -; cdr3_nt: TGCGCCAGCTCACGGGATCCTTCTAGGCACGAGCAGTACTTC; cdr3_aa: CASSRDPSRHEQYF
v_call: TRBV25-1; clone_size: many; j_call: TRBJ2-7; d_call: TRBD1; cdr3_nt: TGTGCCAGCAGTGAATCGCGACAGGGCTACGAGCAGTACTTC; cdr3_aa: CASSESRQGYEQYF
v_call: TRBV2; clone_size: many; j_call: TRBJ1-5; d_call: -; cdr3_nt: TGTGCCAGCAGTGGGGAGATCGATCAGCCCCAGCATTTT; cdr3_aa: CASSGEIDQPQHF
v_call: TRBV20-1; clone_size: many; j_call: TRBJ1-1; d_call: TRBD1; cdr3_nt: TGCAGTGCTAGAGATCCGGCAGGGGGCTTGAACACTGAAGCTTTCTTT; cdr3_aa: CSARDPAGGLNTEAFF
v_call: TRBV12-3/TRBV12-4; clone_size: many; j_call: TRBJ1-3; d_call: -; cdr3_nt: TGTGCCAGCAGTGTGCGGTATGGAAACACCATATATTTT; cdr3_aa: CASSVRYGNTIYF
v_call: TRBV7-3; clone_size: many; j_call: TRBJ2-2; d_call: -; cdr3_nt: TGTGCCAGCAGCTCTCATTACACGGGGCTGGCCGGGGAGCTGTTTTTT; cdr3_aa: CASSSHYTGLAGELFF
v_call: TRBV30; clone_size: -; j_call: TRBJ2-2; d_call: -; cdr3_nt: TGTGCCTGGAGTGTAGTGAGTGGATGGGGCGGGGAGCTGTTTTTT; cdr3_aa: CAWSVVSGWGGELFF
v_call: TRBV9; clone_size: -; j_call: TRBJ2-7; d_call: -; cdr3_nt: TGTGCCAGCAGCGCAGCAGGGAGTGAATACGAGCAGTACTTC; cdr3_aa: CASSAAGSEYEQYF
v_call: TRBV5-1; clone_size: many; j_call: TRBJ2-7; d_call: TRBD2; cdr3_nt: TGCGCCAGCAGTTCAGGACTAGGGGCCTACGAGCAGTACTTC; cdr3_aa: CASSSGLGAYEQYF
v_call: TRBV7-9; clone_size: many; j_call: TRBJ2-7; d_call: -; cdr3_nt: TGTGCCAGCAGCCCAGACGCTAACGAGCAGTACTTC; cdr3_aa: CASSPDANEQYF
v_call: TRBV5-1; clone_size: -; j_call: TRBJ1-1; d_call: TRBD1; cdr3_nt: TGCGCCAGCAGCTACCGGGACAGCTCGAACACTGAAGCTTTCTTT; cdr3_aa: CASSYRDSSNTEAFF
v_call: TRBV24-1; clone_size: many; j_call: TRBJ2-7; d_call: TRBD2; cdr3_nt: TGTGCCACCAGTGATTTTCCCCGGGAGGGGGACTACGAGCAGTACTTC; cdr3_aa: CATSDFPREGDYEQYF
v_call: TRBV18; clone_size: few; j_call: TRBJ2-7; d_call: -; cdr3_nt: TGTGCCAGCTCACAACTTGGAACCTACGAGCAGTACTTC; cdr3_aa: CASSQLGTYEQYF
v_call: TRBV20-1; clone_size: many; j_call: TRBJ2-5; d_call: -; cdr3_nt: TGCAGTGCTACCTCCCCCCGAGGGGGCCAAGAGACCCAGTACTTC; cdr3_aa: CSATSPRGGQETQYF
v_call: TRBV19; clone_size: many; j_call: TRBJ1-1; d_call: -; cdr3_nt: TGTGCCAGTAGTATAGTCGTATACGGGGTGGCTTTCTTT; cdr3_aa: CASSIVVYGVAFF
v_call: TRBV20-1; clone_size: many; j_call: TRBJ1-1; d_call: -; cdr3_nt: TGCAGTGCTAGAGACCCCCAAAGTGCGGGTGACACTGAAGCTTTCTTT; cdr3_aa: CSARDPQSAGDTEAFF
v_call: TRBV10-3; clone_size: many; j_call: TRBJ2-7; d_call: TRBD2; cdr3_nt: TGTGCCATCAGTGATTCCGGGACTAGAACCTACGAGCAGTACTTC; cdr3_aa: CAISDSGTRTYEQYF
v_call: TRBV20-1; clone_size: many; j_call: TRBJ2-7; d_call: -; cdr3_nt: TGCAGTGCTAGAGATCGCCTAGTCCACGAGCAGTACTTC; cdr3_aa: CSARDRLVHEQYF
v_call: TRBV28; clone_size: many; j_call: TRBJ2-5; d_call: TRBD1; cdr3_nt: TGTGCCAGCAAACGAGTTGGAGCCAGGGGGCGCGGGGAGACCCAGTACTTC; cdr3_aa: CASKRVGARGRGETQYF
v_call: TRBV5-1; clone_size: -; j_call: TRBJ2-5; d_call: -; cdr3_nt: TGCGCCAGCAGCTTCGGACAGATAAAGCAAGAGACCCAGTACTTC; cdr3_aa: CASSFGQIKQETQYF
v_call: TRBV12-3/TRBV12-4; clone_size: many; j_call: TRBJ1-5; d_call: -; cdr3_nt: TGTGCCAGCAGTTTAGCGCCTGGGACAAATCAGCCCCAGCATTTT; cdr3_aa: CASSLAPGTNQPQHF
v_call: TRBV19; clone_size: many; j_call: TRBJ2-4; d_call: -; cdr3_nt: TGTGCCAGTAGTATAGGGCTAGCCAAAAACATTCAGTACTTC; cdr3_aa: CASSIGLAKNIQYF
v_call: TRBV2; clone_size: many; j_call: TRBJ2-5; d_call: TRBD2; cdr3_nt: TGTGCCAGCAGTCCCCCGACTAGCGGTCAAGAGACCCAGTACTTC; cdr3_aa: CASSPPTSGQETQYF
v_call: TRBV7-2; clone_size: many; j_call: TRBJ2-2; d_call: TRBD2; cdr3_nt: TGTGCCAGCAGCCCCACTAGCGTTCACACCGGGGAGCTGTTTTTT; cdr3_aa: CASSPTSVHTGELFF
v_call: TRBV11-2; clone_size: many; j_call: TRBJ1-1; d_call: -; cdr3_nt: TGTGCCAGCAGCTCCAGAGGCACCGGGGGGGGGGTGGCTTTCTTT; cdr3_aa: CASSSRGTGGGVAFF
v_call: TRBV7-9; clone_size: many; j_call: TRBJ2-5; d_call: -; cdr3_nt: TGTGCCAGCAGCTCTCGGACCGTCCGAGGGGAGACCCAGTACTTC; cdr3_aa: CASSSRTVRGETQYF
v_call: TRBV2; clone_size: -; j_call: TRBJ2-5; d_call: -; cdr3_nt: TGTGCCAGCAATGGTCAGCACCAAGAGACCCAGTACTTC; cdr3_aa: CASNGQHQETQYF
v_call: TRBV20-1; clone_size: many; j_call: TRBJ2-5; d_call: -; cdr3_nt: TGCAGTGCTAGAGATTATGTCGGGACCCAGTACTTC; cdr3_aa: CSARDYVGTQYF
v_call: TRBV12-3/TRBV12-4; clone_size: many; j_call: TRBJ1-5; d_call: -; cdr3_nt: TGTGCCAGCAGATCCGGACAGTATAGCAATCAGCCCCAGCATTTT; cdr3_aa: CASRSGQYSNQPQHF
v_call: TRBV12-3/TRBV12-4; clone_size: many; j_call: TRBJ2-7; d_call: -; cdr3_nt: TGTGCCAGCAGGCGGACAGAATTCTACGAGCAGTACTTC; cdr3_aa: CASRRTEFYEQYF
v_call: TRBV5-4; clone_size: -; j_call: TRBJ2-5; d_call: -; cdr3_nt: TGTGCCAGCAGGGGCGCGGCACAAGAGACCCAGTACTTC; cdr3_aa: CASRGAAQETQYF
v_call: TRBV19; clone_size: many; j_call: TRBJ1-5; d_call: TRBD1; cdr3_nt: TGTGCCAGTAGTATCACAGGGGCTCAGCCCCAGCATTTT; cdr3_aa: CASSITGAQPQHF
v_call: TRBV3-1; clone_size: many; j_call: TRBJ2-5; d_call: -; cdr3_nt: TGTGCCAGCAGCCAAGTCGGACGGGAGTTAGAGACCCAGTACTTC; cdr3_aa: CASSQVGRELETQYF
v_call: TRBV27; clone_size: many; j_call: TRBJ2-4; d_call: -; cdr3_nt: TGTGCCAGCAGTTCCTCCCCAGGATTAGACATTCAGTACTTC; cdr3_aa: CASSSSPGLDIQYF
v_call: TRBV24-1; clone_size: many; j_call: TRBJ1-2; d_call: -; cdr3_nt: TGTGCCACCAGTGTCGACGGATATGGCTACACCTTC; cdr3_aa: CATSVDGYGYTF
v_call: TRBV6-1; clone_size: -; j_call: TRBJ2-7; d_call: TRBD2; cdr3_nt: TGTGCCAGCGACCAGCGGGAGGGTTCCTACGAGCAGTACTTC; cdr3_aa: CASDQREGSYEQYF
v_call: TRBV6-1; clone_size: many; j_call: TRBJ1-2; d_call: TRBD1; cdr3_nt: TGTGCCAGCAGTGAAGCGACAGGGGTATTTGGCTACACCTTC; cdr3_aa: CASSEATGVFGYTF
v_call: TRBV29-1; clone_size: many; j_call: TRBJ2-2; d_call: -; cdr3_nt: TGCAGCGTTGAGAACACCGGGGAGCTGTTTTTT; cdr3_aa: CSVENTGELFF
v_call: TRBV5-1; clone_size: many; j_call: TRBJ2-2; d_call: -; cdr3_nt: TGCGCCAGCAGCTTGCTCCCAGCGGGGAACACCGGGGAGCTGTTTTTT; cdr3_aa: CASSLLPAGNTGELFF
v_call: TRBV28; clone_size: many; j_call: TRBJ1-5; d_call: -; cdr3_nt: TGTGCCAGCAGTTTATTTGGACAGACTGATCAGCCCCAGCATTTT; cdr3_aa: CASSLFGQTDQPQHF
v_call: TRBV11-1; clone_size: many; j_call: TRBJ1-1; d_call: -; cdr3_nt: TGTGCCAGCAGCTGGCTTGGGGAGAGTGAAGCTTTCTTT; cdr3_aa: CASSWLGESEAFF
v_call: TRBV6-1; clone_size: many; j_call: TRBJ1-3; d_call: -; cdr3_nt: TGTGCCAGCACAGGAATTATCTCTGGAAACACCATATATTTT; cdr3_aa: CASTGIISGNTIYF